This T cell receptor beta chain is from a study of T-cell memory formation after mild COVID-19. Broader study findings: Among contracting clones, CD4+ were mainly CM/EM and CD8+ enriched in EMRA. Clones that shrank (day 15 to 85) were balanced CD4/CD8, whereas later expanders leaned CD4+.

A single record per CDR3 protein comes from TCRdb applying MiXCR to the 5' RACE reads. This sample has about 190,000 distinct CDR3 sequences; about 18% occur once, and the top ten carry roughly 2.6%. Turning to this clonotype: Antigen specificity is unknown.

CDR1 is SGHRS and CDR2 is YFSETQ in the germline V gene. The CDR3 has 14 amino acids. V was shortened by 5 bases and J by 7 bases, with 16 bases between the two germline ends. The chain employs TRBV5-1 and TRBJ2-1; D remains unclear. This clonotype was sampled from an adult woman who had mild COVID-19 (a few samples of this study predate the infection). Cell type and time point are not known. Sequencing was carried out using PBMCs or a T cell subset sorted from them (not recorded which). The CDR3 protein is CASSKPGSANEQFF. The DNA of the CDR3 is TGCGCCAGCAGTAAACCGGGCTCAGCAAATGAGCAGTTCTTC.